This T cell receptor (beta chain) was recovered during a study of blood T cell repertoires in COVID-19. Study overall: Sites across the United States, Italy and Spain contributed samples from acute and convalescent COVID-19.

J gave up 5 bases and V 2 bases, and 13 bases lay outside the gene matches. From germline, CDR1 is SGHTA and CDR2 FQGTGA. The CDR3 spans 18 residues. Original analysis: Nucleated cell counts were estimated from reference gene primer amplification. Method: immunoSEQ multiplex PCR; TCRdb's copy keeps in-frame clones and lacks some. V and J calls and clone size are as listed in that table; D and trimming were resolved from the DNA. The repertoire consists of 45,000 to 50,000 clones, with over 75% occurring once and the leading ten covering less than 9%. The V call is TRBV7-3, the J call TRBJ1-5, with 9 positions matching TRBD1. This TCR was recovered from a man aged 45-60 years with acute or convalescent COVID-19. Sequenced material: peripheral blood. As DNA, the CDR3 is TGTGCCAGCAGCTTAGTAGTGGTCCGGGACAGGGATTATCAGCCCCAGCATTTT. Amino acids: CASSLVVVRDRDYQPQHF.